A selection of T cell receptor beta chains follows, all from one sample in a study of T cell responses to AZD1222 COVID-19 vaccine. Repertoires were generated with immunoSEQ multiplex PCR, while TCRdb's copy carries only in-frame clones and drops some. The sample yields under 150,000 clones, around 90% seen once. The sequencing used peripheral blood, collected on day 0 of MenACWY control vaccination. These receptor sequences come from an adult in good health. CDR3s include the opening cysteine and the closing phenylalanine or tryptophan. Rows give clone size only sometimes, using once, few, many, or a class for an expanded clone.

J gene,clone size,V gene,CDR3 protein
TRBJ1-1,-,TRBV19,CASRRAGPNTEAFF
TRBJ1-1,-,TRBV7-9,CASSLGQGNTEAFF
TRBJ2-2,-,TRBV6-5,CASVEGWNTGELFF
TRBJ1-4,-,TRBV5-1,CASAPGQGNEKLFF
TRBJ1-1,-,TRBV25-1,CASSREGENTEAFF
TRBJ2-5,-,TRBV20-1,CSAREQETQYF
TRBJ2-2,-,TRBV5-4,CASSLVASGRSRGTGELFF
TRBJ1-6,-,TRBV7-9,CASGRGMSGNSPLHF
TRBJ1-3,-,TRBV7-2,CASSFGNTIYF
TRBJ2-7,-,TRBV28,CASSFDIGYDEQYF
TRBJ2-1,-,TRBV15,CATSRGGTSGYNEQFF
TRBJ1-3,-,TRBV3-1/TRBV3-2,CASSQGTHPGNTIYF
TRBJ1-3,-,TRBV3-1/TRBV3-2,CASRNPRSGNTIYF
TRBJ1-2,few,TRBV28,CASSLSGGSYGYTF
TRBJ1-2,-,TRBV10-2,CASSDGRNYGYTF
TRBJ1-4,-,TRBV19,CASSIGMANEKLFF
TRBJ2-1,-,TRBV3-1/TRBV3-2,CASSGLAGTIYNEQFF
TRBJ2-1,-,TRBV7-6,CASSLGNRGYNEQFF
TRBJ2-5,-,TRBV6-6,CASSYSDRGKETQYF
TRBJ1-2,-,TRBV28,CASSSGVYGYTF
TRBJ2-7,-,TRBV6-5,CASRGNPGQVYEQYF
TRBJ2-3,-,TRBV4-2,CASSQDGTSATDTQYF
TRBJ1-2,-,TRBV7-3,CASSPGQYYGYTF
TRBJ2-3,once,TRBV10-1,CASSDRGLDTQYF
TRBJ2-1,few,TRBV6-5,CASRFVSSYNEQFF
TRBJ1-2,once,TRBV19,CASSMTENYGYTF
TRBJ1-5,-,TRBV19,CASSIGGVALGNQPQHF
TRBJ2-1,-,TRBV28,CASSPPAGGPGNEQFF
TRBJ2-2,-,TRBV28,CASSTSLRLGRAGSGELFF
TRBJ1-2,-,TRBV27,CASRQTDPRVGYTF
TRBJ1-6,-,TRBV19,CASSTLTSNTLHF
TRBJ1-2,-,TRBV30,CAWSVQAGYGYTF
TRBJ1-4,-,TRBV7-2,CASRSPPRYRGGEKLFF
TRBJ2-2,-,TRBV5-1,CASSWGTGIANTGELFF
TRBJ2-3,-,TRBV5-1,CASSSGTGGNTDTQYF
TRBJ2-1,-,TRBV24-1,CATSLAGGSRYNEQFF
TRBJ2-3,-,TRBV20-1,CSARGGDTQYF
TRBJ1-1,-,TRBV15,CATSRGWSEAFF
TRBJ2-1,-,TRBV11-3,CASSPLTSGRDNEQFF
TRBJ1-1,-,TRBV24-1,CATSVKQFSLQGGLNTEAFF
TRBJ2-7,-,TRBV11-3,CASSLTGTYEQYF
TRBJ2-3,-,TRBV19,CASSAPPGHGVGDTQYF
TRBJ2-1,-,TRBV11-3,CASSLAGASYNEQFF
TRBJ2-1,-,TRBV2,CASRRGDNEQFF
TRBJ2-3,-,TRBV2,CASSEFRHTDTQYF
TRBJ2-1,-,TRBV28,CASSPPRYNEQFF
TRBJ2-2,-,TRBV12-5,CASGLVQTGKVDTGELFF
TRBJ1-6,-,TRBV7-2,CASGLSSGDLHF
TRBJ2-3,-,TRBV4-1,CASRGDTQYF
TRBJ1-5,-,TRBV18,CASSPPSVGNEQPQHF
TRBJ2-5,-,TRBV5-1,CASSLAGGGETQYF